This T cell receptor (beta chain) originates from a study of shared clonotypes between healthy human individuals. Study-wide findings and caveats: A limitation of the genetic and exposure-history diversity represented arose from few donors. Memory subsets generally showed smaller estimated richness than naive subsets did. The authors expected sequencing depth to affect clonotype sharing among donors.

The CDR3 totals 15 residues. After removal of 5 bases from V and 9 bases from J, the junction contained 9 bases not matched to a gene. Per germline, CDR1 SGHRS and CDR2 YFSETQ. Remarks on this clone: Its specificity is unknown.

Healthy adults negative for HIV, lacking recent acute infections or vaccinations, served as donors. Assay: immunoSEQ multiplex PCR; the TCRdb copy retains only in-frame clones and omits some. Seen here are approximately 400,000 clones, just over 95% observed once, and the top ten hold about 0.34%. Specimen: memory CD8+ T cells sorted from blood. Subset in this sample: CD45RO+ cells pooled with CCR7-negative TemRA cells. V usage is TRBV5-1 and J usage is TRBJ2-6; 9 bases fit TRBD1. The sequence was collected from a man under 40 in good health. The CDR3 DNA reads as TGCGCCAGCAGTCCAACAGGGGGCGGAGGCAACGTCCTGACTTTC. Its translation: CASSPTGGGGNVLTF.